A few counts support the clone carrying this T cell receptor (beta chain). The antigen remains unidentified. This CDR3 is 14 amino acids long. Germline loops: CDR1 SGHAT, CDR2 FQNNGV. V was trimmed by 2 bases and J by 8 bases, leaving 10 bases between them. Sample-barcoded 5' priming and a J-beta primer mix drove a second PCR of roughly 6 to 12 cycles. Via MiXCR, TCRdb re-called the 5' RACE reads, giving one row per CDR3 protein. The sample holds some 690,000 distinct CDR3 sequences, about 20% seen once. The data belong to a study of blood T cells in healthy people across ages. Findings and limits, study-wide: TCR beta diversity per million T cells fell roughly linearly with age.

V and J are TRBV11-2 and TRBJ1-6; tentative D call: TRBD1 (6 bases). The source is a man between 65 and 79 years old in good health. Specimen: blood. CDR3 DNA: TGTGCCAGCAGCTTACTGACAGGCTATTCACCCCTCCACTTT. Amino acids: CASSLLTGYSPLHF.